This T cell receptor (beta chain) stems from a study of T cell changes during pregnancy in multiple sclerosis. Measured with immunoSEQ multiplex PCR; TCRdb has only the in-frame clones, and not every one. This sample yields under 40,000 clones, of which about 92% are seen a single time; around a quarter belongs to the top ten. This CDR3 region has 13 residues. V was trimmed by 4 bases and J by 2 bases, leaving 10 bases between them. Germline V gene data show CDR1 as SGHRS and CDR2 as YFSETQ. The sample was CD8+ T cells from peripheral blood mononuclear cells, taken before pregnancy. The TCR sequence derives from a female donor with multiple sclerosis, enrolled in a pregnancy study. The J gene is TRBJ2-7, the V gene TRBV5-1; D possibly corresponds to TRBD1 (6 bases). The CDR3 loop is CASSPGQTYEQYF. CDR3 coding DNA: TGCGCCAGCAGCCCCGGACAGACCTACGAGCAGTACTTC.